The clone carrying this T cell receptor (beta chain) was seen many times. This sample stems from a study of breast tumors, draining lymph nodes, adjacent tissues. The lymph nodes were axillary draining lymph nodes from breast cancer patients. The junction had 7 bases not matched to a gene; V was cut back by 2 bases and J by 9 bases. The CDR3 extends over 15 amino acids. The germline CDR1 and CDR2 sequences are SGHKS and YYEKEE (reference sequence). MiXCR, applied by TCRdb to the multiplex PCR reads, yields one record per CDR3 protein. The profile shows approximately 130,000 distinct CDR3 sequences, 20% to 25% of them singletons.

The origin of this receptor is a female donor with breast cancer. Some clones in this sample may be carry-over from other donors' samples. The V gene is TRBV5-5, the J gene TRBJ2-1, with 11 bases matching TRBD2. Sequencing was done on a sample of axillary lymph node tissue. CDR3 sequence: CASSFSTSGSGEQFF. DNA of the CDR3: TGTGCCAGCAGCTTCAGTACTAGCGGGAGTGGTGAGCAGTTCTTC.